This T cell receptor (beta chain) was recovered during a study of blood T cell repertoires in COVID-19. The V and J ends lost 5 bases and 0 bases, in that order; junction bases with no gene match: 4. The CDR3 contains 15 residues. Germline CDR1 is LNHDA and CDR2 is SQIVND (reference sequence). Per the original data handling: Estimated nucleated cell counts came from reference gene primer amplification. The protocol was immunoSEQ multiplex PCR, while the TCRdb copy is restricted to in-frame clones and leaves out a portion. The DNA was the basis for D and trimming; V, J and clone size are from that table. The table has about 300,000 clones, about 82% seen once.

Sample: peripheral blood. The chain couples TRBV19 to TRBJ2-7; 10 nucleotides line up with TRBD2. The TCR was taken from a woman between 50 and 59 years old with acute or convalescent COVID-19. This CDR3 is CASSATSGYSYEQYF. In nucleotides, the CDR3 is TGTGCCAGTAGTGCGACTAGCGGGTACTCCTACGAGCAGTACTTC.